This T cell receptor (beta chain) derives from a study of blood T cell repertoires in COVID-19. For the study at large: Researchers got acute and convalescent COVID-19 samples from the United States, Italy and Spain. Sample material is recorded as cDNA or gDNA derived from T cells, B-cell-depleted T cells, or PBMCs.

Clones were read by immunoSEQ multiplex PCR, and TCRdb kept only the in-frame ones, dropping some. This sample yields 140,000 or so clones, of which around 90% are seen a single time; roughly 1.5% belongs to the top ten. Germline V gene data show CDR1 as SGHRS and CDR2 as YFSETQ. V shed 6 bases and J 2 bases; nucleotides not matched to a gene: 10. This CDR3 is 16 amino acids long. The TCR originated in a human donor in a cohort sampled during active COVID-19. Sequenced input: peripheral blood. V is TRBV5-1 and J is TRBJ2-3; 9 bases fit TRBD2. The CDR3 loop reads CASTTSGGGATDTQYF. In DNA form, the CDR3 reads TGCGCCAGCACTACTTCCGGCGGGGGGGCCACAGATACGCAGTATTTT.